These 23 T cell receptor beta chains originate from one sample sequenced in a study of long-term antiretroviral therapy in people with HIV. Survey level was the resolution at which the v3.0 immunoSEQ assay ran. Assay: immunoSEQ multiplex PCR; the TCRdb copy retains only in-frame clones and omits some. The data hold around 9,800 clones, with approximately 85% observed a single time. Sequenced material: unsorted PBMCs, taken 1.8 years after starting antiretroviral therapy. Source of these receptors: a middle-aged man with HIV.

This clone has only a few counts. The gene calls are TRBV19 and TRBJ2-2; possibly TRBD2 for D (5 bases). Trimming shortened V by 4 bases and J by 0 bases, and 6 bases separated the two germline ends. This CDR3 contains 14 residues. Germline CDR1 and CDR2: LNHDA and SQIVND (reference sequence). CDR3 nucleotide sequence: TGTGCCAGTAGTACGGGGTCGAACACCGGGGAGCTGTTTTTT. It encodes CASSTGSNTGELFF.

This chain uses TRBV5-6 with TRBJ2-7; D is possibly TRBD1 (5 bases). The V end was cut by 2 bases, the J end by 3 bases, with 15 bases between. The CDR3 spans 15 residues. CDR1 and CDR2 from the germline V gene are SGHDT and YYEEEE. The CDR3 reads CASSFGVQGGYEQYF. CDR3 nucleotide sequence: TGTGCCAGCAGCTTCGGAGTTCAGGGTGGCTACGAGCAGTACTTC.

In its sample, this clone was seen a few times. The chain couples TRBV19 to TRBJ1-3; the D gene is possibly TRBD1 (6 bases). Germline V gene sequence: CDR1 LNHDA, CDR2 SQIVND (reference sequence). This CDR3 region has 13 residues. V was pared by 7 bases and J by 4 bases, with 11 bases between. CDR3 sequence reads: CASTLDSGNTIYF. The CDR3 DNA reads TGTGCCAGTACCCTGGACAGCGGAAACACCATATATTTT.

The chain couples TRBV29-1 to TRBJ1-4; tentatively, D is TRBD1 (5 bases). The CDR3 has 13 residues. Germline V lookup: CDR1 SQVTM, CDR2 ANQGSEA. Trimming removed 0 bases at V and 13 bases at J, with 15 bases between. CDR3 DNA: TGCAGCGTTGAAGATTATTTGGGGCGGGGACTGTTTTTT. It translates to CSVEDYLGRGLFF.

Details on this clone: At one boundary the junction diverges from the germline segment, which might be a read error. The chain recombines TRBV5-4 with TRBJ1-1; possibly TRBD1 for D (6 bases). The CDR3 length is 13 residues. Germline CDR1 is SGHNT and CDR2 is YYREEE (reference sequence). CDR3 in DNA: TGTGCCAGCAGATTGGGGGGCCAACTCCAAGCTTTCTTT. This sequence encodes CASRLGGQLQAFF.

The rearrangement links TRBV6-1 to TRBJ1-2; D is perhaps TRBD1 (5 bases). There are 13 residues in the CDR3. The germline V gene has CDR1 MNHNS and CDR2 SASEGT. V was trimmed by 10 bases and J by 4 bases, leaving 16 bases between them. The CDR3 DNA reads as TGTGCCATCGCAGGGTTGGTGAGCTATGGCTACACCTTC. Translating it yields CAIAGLVSYGYTF.

J is TRBJ1-1 and V is TRBV19; possible D gene TRBD1, 6 bases. This CDR3 is built from 17 residues. V was clipped by 5 bases and J by 10 bases, with 29 bases between them. CDR1 is LNHDA and CDR2 is SQIVND in the germline V gene (reference sequence). The CDR3 spells CASSYLAGTTLGSAAFF. For the CDR3, the DNA is TGTGCCAGTAGTTATTTGGCAGGGACAACACTGGGATCTGCAGCTTTCTTT.

The gene calls are TRBV4-3 and TRBJ1-1; D not certain. V was pared by 0 bases and J by 5 bases, with 7 bases between. CDR1 is LGHNA, CDR2 YSLEER, per germline. This CDR3 is 13 amino acids long. CDR3 sequence: CASSQDSRTEAFF. The DNA for the CDR3 is TGCGCCAGCAGCCAAGATTCCAGGACTGAAGCTTTCTTT.

As DNA, the CDR3 is TGCAGCGTTGGCGGGAACACCGGGGAGCTGTTTTTT. Translation gives CSVGGNTGELFF. V usage is TRBV29-1 and J usage is TRBJ2-2, with D uncertain. The CDR3 spans 12 residues. The ends were cut back, 4 bases at V and 1 base at J, with 4 bases in the middle. In germline, CDR1 is SQVTM, CDR2 ANQGSEA.

J is TRBJ1-2 and V is TRBV21-1; the table's TRBD1 call for D was not verified on the DNA. TRBV21-1 is an annotated pseudogene. The CDR3 is made up of 15 amino acids. The CDR3 coding sequence is TGTGCCAGCAGCAGACCGACAGGGGGTAATTGTGGCTACACCTTC. It specifies CASSRPTGGNCGYTF.

The chain links TRBV10-3 to TRBJ1-5; 8 nucleotides match TRBD1. The CDR3 has 14 residues. V gave up 7 bases and J gave up 6 bases; unmatched junction bases: 8. Germline CDR1 is ENHRY and CDR2 is SYGVKD. In DNA form, the CDR3 reads TGTGCCATCAACGACAGGGGAAAAGGTCAGCCCCAGCATTTT. Amino acid sequence: CAINDRGKGQPQHF.

The chain joins TRBV5-1 to TRBJ2-6; maybe TRBD2 (5 bases). The CDR3 is 16 residues long. Germline CDR1 SGHRS, CDR2 YFSETQ. The ends were cut back, 4 bases at V and 4 bases at J, with 15 bases in the middle. CDR3 bases: TGCGCCAGCAGCATATCGGGGTTGGCGGGGGCCAACGTCCTGACTTTC. It is translated as CASSISGLAGANVLTF.

The chain joins TRBV6-6 to TRBJ2-2; the D call may be TRBD1 or TRBD2 (5 bases each). CDR1 and CDR2 from the germline V gene are MNHNY and SVGAGI (reference sequence). The CDR3 consists of 15 residues. Trimming removed 2 bases at V and 6 bases at J, with 13 bases between. CDR3 bases: TGTGCCAGCAGTTACCGGGACCTCGGGGCCGGGGAGCTGTTTTTT. Protein product: CASSYRDLGAGELFF.

The chain uses TRBV2 and TRBJ1-1; D is possibly TRBD1 (5 bases). Germline loops: CDR1 SNHLY, CDR2 FYNNEI. CDR3 length: 16 residues. V dropped 2 bases and J dropped 10 bases, with 23 bases sitting between them. CDR3 nucleotide sequence: TGTGCCAGCAGTGAACGACCCCTCTTGGGGCAGATAGGAGCTTTCTTT. Protein product: CASSERPLLGQIGAFF. Together with reference TRBV2 and TRBJ1-1, the CDR3 gives the full variable domain: EPEVTQTPSHQVTQMGQEVILRCVPISNHLYFYWYRQILGQKVEFLVSFYNNEISEKSEIFDDQFSVERPDGSNFTLKIRSTKLEDSAMYFCASSERPLLGQIGAFFGQGTRLTVV.

The chain uses TRBV10-3 and TRBJ2-7; no firm D call. CDR3 length: 13 residues. V was clipped by 6 bases and J by 0 bases, with 9 bases between them. Germline V lookup: CDR1 ENHRY, CDR2 SYGVKD. The DNA for the CDR3 is TGTGCCATCAGGGCCAGTGACTCCTACGAGCAGTACTTC. Translation gives CAIRASDSYEQYF.

Remarks on this clone: A junction boundary mismatches the germline segment, possibly from a read error. V usage is TRBV28 and J usage is TRBJ2-3; 8 positions agree with TRBD2. Germline CDR1 MDHEN, CDR2 SYDVKM. This CDR3 region has 14 residues. Here the CDR3 reads CASSLLTGGDTQYF. The CDR3 region has the DNA TGTGCCAGCAGCTTATTAACGGGGGGGGATACGCAGTATTTT.

This rearrangement joins TRBV7-8 to TRBJ1-2, with D tentatively TRBD1 (6 bases). The CDR3 length is 16 residues. Germline V lookup: CDR1 SGHVS, CDR2 FQNEAQ. The germline V and J ends were trimmed by 3 bases and 0 bases, with 14 bases remaining between them. The chain's CDR3 is CASSFGLQGSNYGYTF. DNA for the CDR3: TGTGCCAGCAGCTTTGGTTTACAGGGCTCTAACTATGGCTACACCTTC.

The genes are TRBV2 and TRBJ2-5, with TRBD2 matching over 13 bases. Trimming took 7 bases from V and 1 from J; bases not matched to a gene: 6. CDR3 length equals 16 residues. CDR1 is SNHLY and CDR2 is FYNNEI in the germline V gene. CDR3 nucleotides: TGTGCCAGCACCCTGGGGACTAGCGGGACCCAAGAGACCCAGTACTTC. This encodes CASTLGTSGTQETQYF.

The gene calls are TRBV28 and TRBJ2-2; D remains unclear. The CDR3 has 12 amino acids. In germline, CDR1 is MDHEN, CDR2 SYDVKM. V was trimmed by 3 bases and J by 6 bases, leaving 5 bases between them. The CDR3 DNA follows: TGTGCCAGCAGTTTGCAGGCCGGGGAGCTGTTTTTT. Protein sequence: CASSLQAGELFF.

Points on this clone: It may be a read error: a sequence one base away is much more abundant. This sample also contains other DNA sequences that code for the same CDR3. The chain recombines TRBV4-3 with TRBJ2-3; D is undetermined. Germline values: CDR1 LGHNA, CDR2 YSLEER. The ends were cut back, 0 bases at V and 0 bases at J, with 4 bases in the middle. The CDR3 has 14 amino acids. CDR3 sequence (DNA): TGCGCCAGCAGCCAAGACCGAAGCACAGATACGCAGTATTTT. Its translation: CASSQDRSTDTQYF.

The chain couples TRBV27 to TRBJ2-5, with 7 bases aligning to TRBD1. V shed 4 bases and J 3 bases; nucleotides not matched to a gene: 14. This CDR3 region has 17 residues. Germline CDR1 is MNHEY and CDR2 is SMNVEV (reference sequence). The CDR3 region is CASSSLVGADREETQYF. In nucleotides, the CDR3 is TGTGCCAGCAGTTCACTTGTTGGGGCCGACAGGGAAGAGACCCAGTACTTC.

This clone was found once. The chain is built from TRBV7-2 and TRBJ1-1, with D hard to call. Trimming removed 1 base from V and 5 bases from J, with 11 bases in between. The CDR3 length is 14 residues. The germline CDR1 and CDR2 sequences are SGHTA and FQGNSA. The CDR3: CASSLVEGLTEAFF. The CDR3 DNA reads TGTGCCAGCAGCTTAGTTGAGGGCTTGACTGAAGCTTTCTTT.

The count of this clone is one. The chain has TRBV28 and TRBJ2-7, with D hard to call. Germline V gene lookup returns CDR1 MDHEN and CDR2 SYDVKM. This CDR3 comprises 14 residues. Trimming stripped 8 bases from V and 2 bases from J, with 16 bases between. Here the CDR3 DNA reads TGTGCCAGCGGTACCTATCAGAAAACCTACGAGCAGTACTTC. It specifies CASGTYQKTYEQYF.